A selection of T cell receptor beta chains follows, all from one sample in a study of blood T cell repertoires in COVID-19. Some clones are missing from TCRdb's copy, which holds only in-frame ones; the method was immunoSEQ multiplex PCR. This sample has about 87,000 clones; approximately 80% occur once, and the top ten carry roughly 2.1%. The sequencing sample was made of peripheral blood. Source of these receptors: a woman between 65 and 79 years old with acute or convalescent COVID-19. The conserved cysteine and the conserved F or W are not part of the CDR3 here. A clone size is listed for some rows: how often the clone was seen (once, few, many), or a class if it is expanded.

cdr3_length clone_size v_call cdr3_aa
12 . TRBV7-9 ASSSPDRERGYT
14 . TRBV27 ASSLSPGGKYTEAF
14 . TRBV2 ASSALTGGALGGYT
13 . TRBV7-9 ASSLAGGYNQPQH
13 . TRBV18 ASSPTQGKNTEAF
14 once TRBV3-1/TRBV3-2 ASSQGRQGRKYEQY
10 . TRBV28 ASSLTVGDAF
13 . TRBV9 ASSVAGQGLDEQY
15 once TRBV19 ASSIWEANPSNEKLF
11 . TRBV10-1 ASSGQANTEAF
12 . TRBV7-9 ASRDDRFNTEAF
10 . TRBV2 AFMDREETQY
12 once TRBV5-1 ASSLDVGGTEAF
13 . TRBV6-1 ASSEAGDSYYGYT
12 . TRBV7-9 ASRVDSQGTEAF
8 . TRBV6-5 ASGQLEAF
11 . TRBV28 ASSPTGNGELF
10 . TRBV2 ASNPQGGGYT
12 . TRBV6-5 ASTRTGFNYGYT
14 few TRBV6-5 ASSYRRRASYNEQF
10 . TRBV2 ASRGEDQPQH
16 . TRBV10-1 ASSEGLAGGRGDNEQF
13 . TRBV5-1 ASSLGTGVAGELF
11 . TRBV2 ASSGQENTEAF
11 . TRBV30 AWAGTGTYEQY
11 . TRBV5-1 ASSSDRGGGYT
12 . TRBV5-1 ASRHGTGEDTQY
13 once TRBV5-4 ASSWDRGLNTEAF
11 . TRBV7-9 ASSLGQPYEQY
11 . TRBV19 ASSIGGRDEQY
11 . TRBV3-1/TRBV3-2 ASTGSIGIGYT